The 14 T cell receptor beta chains in this list originate from one sample, sequenced in a study of blood T cell repertoires in COVID-19. Libraries were prepared by immunoSEQ multiplex PCR; TCRdb keeps only in-frame clonotypes and omits some of them. In the table there are 190,000 or so clones, more than 85% of which are singletons. Source material: peripheral blood. All receptors derive from a man aged 35-49 years with active or convalescent COVID-19.

The chain is built from TRBV2 and TRBJ1-6, with a weak D call TRBD1 (5 bases). This CDR3 spans 13 amino acids. V dropped 6 bases and J dropped 13 bases, with 16 bases sitting between them. Looked up from germline, CDR1 is SNHLY and CDR2 is FYNNEI. In nucleotides, the CDR3 is TGTGCCAGCAGAGATCCCAGGGATTACCCCCTCCACTTT. Protein sequence: CASRDPRDYPLHF.

The V gene is TRBV12-3 or TRBV12-4, the J gene TRBJ2-1; 8 nucleotides line up with TRBD2. The V and J ends lost 8 bases and 6 bases, in that order; junction bases with no gene match: 6. The length of the CDR3 is 13 residues. The CDR3 bases are TGTGCCAGCTGGGCGGGGGGTTTCAATGAGCAGTTCTTC. It encodes CASWAGGFNEQFF.

The chain joins TRBV15 to TRBJ2-1; tentatively, D is TRBD2 (7 bases). Germline assignment: CDR1 LNHNV and CDR2 YYDKDF (reference sequence). V was shortened by 3 bases and J by 9 bases, with 21 bases between the two germline ends. This CDR3 spans 16 amino acids. CDR3 bases: TGTGCCACCAGCAGTCCAGGCGGGGGCGTCCCCCGTGAGCAGTTCTTC. Translation: CATSSPGGGVPREQFF. The variable domain in full, with the rest retrieved from reference TRBV15 and TRBJ2-1, is DAMVIQNPRYQVTQFGKPVTLSCSQTLNHNVMYWYQQKSSQAPKLLFHYYDKDFNNEADTPDNFQSRRPNTSFCFLDIRSPGLGDTAMYLCATSSPGGGVPREQFFGPGTRLTVL.

J is TRBJ2-1 and V is TRBV30; TRBD2 matches 11 bases. Germline assignment: CDR1 GTSNPN and CDR2 SVGIG (reference sequence). CDR3 length equals 16 residues. V was pared by 3 bases and J by 7 bases, with 11 bases of the junction left unmatched. The CDR3 reads CAWSPSLAGGTNEQFF. Here the CDR3 DNA reads TGTGCCTGGAGCCCATCCCTAGCGGGGGGTACTAATGAGCAGTTCTTC.

The chain has TRBV30 and TRBJ2-7, with 7 nucleotides matching TRBD1. The germline gives CDR1 GTSNPN, CDR2 SVGIG (reference sequence). The CDR3 runs to 16 residues. The ends lost 0 bases at V and 1 base at J; junction bases unmatched: 9. The CDR3: CAWSVGVSQGSYEQYF. The CDR3 DNA reads TGTGCCTGGAGTGTTGGGGTTTCACAGGGGTCCTACGAGCAGTACTTC.

This clone was counted only a few times. This chain connects TRBV7-2 to TRBJ2-2; TRBD2 is a possible D gene (6 bases). The CDR3 is 15 residues long. V lost 1 base to trimming and J lost 5 bases, with 11 bases between them. Looked up from germline, CDR1 is SGHTA and CDR2 is FQGNSA. Here the CDR3 reads CASSLGGGATGELFF. CDR3 bases: TGTGCCAGCAGCTTAGGGGGCGGGGCGACCGGGGAGCTGTTTTTT.

This chain joins TRBV18 and TRBJ1-5; no clear D gene. Deletions cut 0 bases from V and 6 bases from J, with 12 bases between. The CDR3 runs to 15 residues. Germline V CDR1 and CDR2: KGHSH, LQKENI. In DNA, the CDR3 is TGTGCCAGCTCACCACCGATGCGAGGCAGTCAGCCCCAGCATTTT. It encodes CASSPPMRGSQPQHF.

This clone was observed a few times. This sequence joins TRBV28 and TRBJ1-5, with D uncertain. This CDR3 region has 13 residues. The germline V gene has CDR1 MDHEN and CDR2 SYDVKM. The germline V and J ends were trimmed by 6 bases and 3 bases, with 9 bases remaining between them. The CDR3 DNA sequence: TGTGCCAGCAGGCGACTGGACAATCAGCCCCAGCATTTT. Protein: CASRRLDNQPQHF.

The CDR3 nucleotides are TGTGCCACAGCAGGGACAGGGAGTATGCAGCCCCAGCATTTT. Amino acids: CATAGTGSMQPQHF. The chain links TRBV15 to TRBJ1-5; 9 positions match TRBD1. CDR1 and CDR2 (germline): LNHNV, YYDKDF (reference sequence). CDR3 length: 14 amino acids. The junction had 10 bases not matched to a gene; V was cut back by 9 bases and J by 7 bases. The full variable domain, its missing parts supplied by reference TRBV15 and TRBJ1-5, is DAMVIQNPRYQVTQFGKPVTLSCSQTLNHNVMYWYQQKSSQAPKLLFHYYDKDFNNEADTPDNFQSRRPNTSFCFLDIRSPGLGDTAMYLCATAGTGSMQPQHFGDGTRLSIL.

The chain carries TRBV2 and TRBJ1-5; D is unresolved. Germline assignment: CDR1 SNHLY and CDR2 FYNNEI. The CDR3 runs 13 residues. V was trimmed by 6 bases and J by 1 base, leaving 7 bases between them. CDR3 nucleotides: TGTGCCAGCAGGGCTTTAAGCAATCAGCCCCAGCATTTT. It codes for CASRALSNQPQHF.

This chain connects TRBV25-1 to TRBJ2-5; D might be TRBD2 (5 bases). Germline assignment: CDR1 MGHDK and CDR2 SYGVNS. The CDR3 extends over 14 amino acids. Trimming left V 3 bases short and J 5 bases short, with 13 bases between. CDR3 DNA: TGTGCCAGCAGTGAGGCAGTCACGGGGGAGACCCAGTACTTC. Amino acids: CASSEAVTGETQYF.

The sample holds one count of this clone. J is TRBJ1-2 and V is TRBV29-1, with a weak D call TRBD1 (5 bases). This CDR3 is 14 amino acids long. Trimming took off 1 base at V and 5 bases at J, with 14 bases between the two ends. Germline-derived CDR1 and CDR2 are SQVTM and ANQGSEA. CDR3: CSVEGGRVGYGYTF. CDR3 DNA sequence: TGCAGCGTTGAAGGGGGCAGGGTAGGGTATGGCTACACCTTC.

CDR3 sequence: CASSPGGRSFF. The CDR3 DNA follows: TGTGCCAGCAGCCCCGGGGGGAGATCTTTCTTT. V and J are TRBV27 and TRBJ1-1; tentatively, D is TRBD1 (5 bases). V gave up 6 bases and J gave up 12 bases, with 14 bases separating them. This CDR3 region has 11 residues. The V gene's germline CDR1 is MNHEY and CDR2 SMNVEV (reference sequence).

The J gene is TRBJ2-7, the V gene TRBV9; D perhaps matches TRBD1 (5 bases). The V end lost 6 bases, the J end lost 5 bases, and 30 bases lay between the germline ends. Germline CDR1 is SGDLS and CDR2 is YYNGEE. This CDR3 comprises 18 residues. The DNA for the CDR3 is TGTGCCAGCAATCCACCTCCGGTGGACACCAAAAGAAACCACGAGCAGTACTTC. This encodes CASNPPPVDTKRNHEQYF.